This passage covers 28 T cell receptor beta chains from one sample sequenced in a study of identical twins. One entry per CDR3 protein, called by TCRdb with MiXCR from the 5' RACE reads. The profile covers 500,000 or so distinct CDR3 sequences, with approximately 15% appearing a single time and more than 0.8% taken by the ten largest. This sample was also put to use in a study of yellow fever vaccine responses in identical twins.

Sequencing used CD4+ T cells sorted from blood. Receptor source: a woman aged 18-30 years in good health.

The chain joins TRBV12-3 or TRBV12-4 to TRBJ1-5; 11 bases match TRBD1. This CDR3 spans 17 amino acids. V lost 5 bases to trimming and J lost 0 bases; unmatched junction nucleotides: 6. CDR3 sequence reads: CASSPDRGRNSNQPQHF. The CDR3 DNA sequence: TGTGCCAGCAGTCCGGACAGGGGGCGGAATAGCAATCAGCCCCAGCATTTT.

This chain connects TRBV15 to TRBJ2-3, with D maybe TRBD2 (7 bases). This CDR3 region has 15 residues. Looked up from germline, CDR1 is LNHNV and CDR2 is YYDKDF (reference sequence). V lost 9 bases to trimming and J lost 2 bases, with 18 bases between them. CDR3 nucleotides: TGTGCCACGAGGATGTCCGGGGGGCCCACAGATACGCAGTATTTT. Amino acids: CATRMSGGPTDTQYF.

The chain links TRBV9 to TRBJ2-7; TRBD1 is a possible D gene (5 bases). CDR1 and CDR2 from the germline V gene are SGDLS and YYNGEE. Trimming cost V 3 bases and J 0 bases, with 13 bases left between them. The CDR3 runs to 15 residues. CDR3: CASSAQGSLSYEQYF. CDR3 DNA: TGTGCCAGCAGCGCCCAGGGATCCCTCTCCTACGAGCAGTACTTC.

The rearrangement links TRBV7-9 to TRBJ2-5; D gene ambiguous. Germline V gene lookup returns CDR1 SEHNR and CDR2 FQNEAQ (reference sequence). The CDR3 spans 13 residues. V shed 5 bases and J shed 5 bases, with 12 bases lying between them. The CDR3: CASSAPKEETQYF. CDR3 in DNA: TGTGCCAGCAGCGCCCCCAAGGAGGAGACCCAGTACTTC.

This chain links TRBV10-3 with TRBJ2-3; the match to TRBD2 covers 16 bases. With 8 bases clipped from V and 6 bases from J, the junction kept 11 bases outside the gene matches. This CDR3 is built from 17 residues. Germline CDR1 reads ENHRY; CDR2 reads SYGVKD. Written as DNA, the CDR3 is TGTGCCATCGTAGTCGGGACTAGCGGGGGGGCCCGGGATACGCAGTATTTT. Translation gives CAIVVGTSGGARDTQYF.

Ten or more counts support this clonotype. This rearrangement joins TRBV7-9 to TRBJ1-2, with D unclear. Looked up from germline, CDR1 is SEHNR and CDR2 is FQNEAQ (reference sequence). The CDR3 contains 14 residues. Trimming took 5 bases from V and 4 from J, leaving 14 bases between them. The CDR3 DNA reads as TGTGCCAGCAGCCAGATGTCATTCGCCTATGGCTACACCTTC. It specifies CASSQMSFAYGYTF.

The V gene is TRBV21-1, the J gene TRBJ2-7; no DNA check was done on the table's D call, TRBD1. TRBV21-1 is listed as a pseudogene. This CDR3 has 15 amino acids. As DNA, the CDR3 is TGTGCCAGCAGCAAAGTACGCAGGGGGCCCTACGAGCAGTACTTC. Protein product: CASSKVRRGPYEQYF.

For this clonotype: Since a much larger clone is just one base distant, this may be a read error. Likely a read error: the CDR3 ends without its conserved phenylalanine or tryptophan. V is TRBV12-3 or TRBV12-4 and J is TRBJ2-3; D is possibly TRBD1 (6 bases). V shed 5 bases and J shed 2 bases, with 17 bases lying between them. CDR3 length: 16 residues. The CDR3 DNA reads as TGTGCCAGCAGTCTGGGACATCCAGGGCCCACAGATACGCAGTATTCT. It is translated as CASSLGHPGPTDTQYS.

V gene TRBV7-8 combines with J gene TRBJ2-7; 8 bases agree with TRBD2. Germline V gives CDR1 SGHVS, CDR2 FQNEAQ. Trimming at V came to 4 bases and at J to 3 bases, leaving 11 bases not matched to a gene. The CDR3 is made up of 16 amino acids. CDR3 in amino acids: CASSSRGSGESYEQYF. The CDR3 DNA sequence: TGTGCCAGCAGCTCCCGAGGTAGCGGGGAAAGCTACGAGCAGTACTTC.

The rearrangement joins TRBV4-3 to TRBJ2-1; 14 bases are shared with TRBD2. After removal of 4 bases from V and 10 bases from J, the junction contained 9 bases not matched to a gene. Germline V gene lookup returns CDR1 LGHNA and CDR2 YSLEER. This CDR3 contains 16 residues. Here the CDR3 reads CASSPTGLAGVGEQFF. For the CDR3, the DNA is TGCGCCAGCAGCCCCACGGGACTAGCGGGAGTAGGAGAGCAGTTCTTC.

This clonotype was picked up a small number of times. The J gene is TRBJ2-5, the V gene TRBV7-6; D is ambiguous. Germline V lookup: CDR1 SGHVS, CDR2 FNYEAQ. The CDR3 covers 12 residues. The ends were cut back, 3 bases at V and 4 bases at J, with 6 bases in the middle. CDR3 sequence reads: CASSFFGETQYF. The CDR3 region has the DNA TGTGCCAGCAGCTTCTTTGGAGAGACCCAGTACTTC.

V and J are TRBV20-1 and TRBJ2-3; the match to TRBD2 covers 8 bases. The germline V gene has CDR1 DFQATT and CDR2 SNEGSKA (reference sequence). This CDR3 has 14 residues. The V gene end was trimmed by 4 bases and the J gene end by 4 bases; junction bases not matched to a gene: 7. The chain's CDR3 is CSATREGVADTQYF. The CDR3 nucleotides read TGCAGTGCTACCCGGGAGGGCGTAGCAGATACGCAGTATTTT.

This clonotype has just a few counts. The chain links TRBV20-1 to TRBJ2-2, with D perhaps matching TRBD2 (6 bases). The germline CDR1 and CDR2 sequences are DFQATT and SNEGSKA (reference sequence). The CDR3 sequence is 14 residues long. The V end was cut by 6 bases, the J end by 6 bases, with 17 bases between. The CDR3 reads CSAGTGVSAGELFF. The CDR3 DNA reads TGCAGTGCGGGGACTGGCGTTTCAGCCGGGGAGCTGTTTTTT.

V usage is TRBV6-5 and J usage is TRBJ2-6, with D maybe TRBD1 (6 bases). Per germline, CDR1 MNHEY and CDR2 SVGAGI. Trimming left V 2 bases short and J 3 bases short, with 14 bases between. This CDR3 has 17 amino acids. This CDR3 is CASSYRDTGLGANVLTF. CDR3 in DNA: TGTGCCAGCAGTTACCGGGACACGGGGCTTGGGGCCAACGTCCTGACTTTC.

Turning to this clonotype: One end of the junction is discordant with germline, which a read error may explain. V is TRBV18 and J is TRBJ2-1; D may be TRBD1 or TRBD2 (7 bases each). Germline values: CDR1 KGHSH, CDR2 LQKENI. This CDR3 has 14 amino acids. In DNA form, the CDR3 reads TGTGCCAGCTCACCGCAGGGGGGGAACAATGGGCAGTTCTTC. It yields the protein CASSPQGGNNGQFF.

This sequence joins TRBV15 and TRBJ2-7, with D unclear. Trimming removed 1 base at V and 0 bases at J, with 10 bases between. The CDR3 covers 15 residues. CDR1 is LNHNV and CDR2 is YYDKDF in the germline V gene (reference sequence). This chain's CDR3 is CATSRGGLSSYEQYF. In DNA form, the CDR3 reads TGTGCCACCAGCAGAGGCGGCTTGAGCTCCTACGAGCAGTACTTC.

A few counts support this clonotype. The chain is built from TRBV5-1 and TRBJ2-2, with D possibly called TRBD1 or TRBD2 (5 bases each). The CDR3 is 16 amino acids. Per germline, CDR1 SGHRS and CDR2 YFSETQ. Deletions cut 2 bases from V and 5 bases from J, with 16 bases between. CDR3 nucleotides: TGCGCCAGCAGCTTTCGGGGCGCGGAATATACCGGGGAGCTGTTTTTT. Its protein is CASSFRGAEYTGELFF.

The V and J genes are TRBV6-4 and TRBJ2-7; a possible D gene is TRBD2 (5 bases). The length of the CDR3 is 16 residues. The V end lost 2 bases, the J end lost 1 base, and 15 bases lay between the germline ends. Germline V gives CDR1 MRHNA, CDR2 SNTAGT. The CDR3 region is CASSDRPGGFSYEQYF. In DNA, the CDR3 is TGTGCCAGCAGTGACCGGCCAGGAGGATTTTCCTACGAGCAGTACTTC.

This clonotype was counted a few times. This chain joins TRBV12-3 or TRBV12-4 and TRBJ2-3, with TRBD1 as a possible D gene (6 bases). This CDR3 spans 14 amino acids. The V end lost 2 bases, the J end lost 2 bases, and 8 bases lay between the germline ends. The CDR3 protein is CASSLNRDTDTQYF. DNA for the CDR3: TGTGCCAGCAGTTTAAACAGGGACACAGATACGCAGTATTTT.

This rearrangement joins TRBV5-6 to TRBJ2-1; D possibly matches TRBD1 or TRBD2 (5 bases each). Trimming removed 7 bases from V and 10 bases from J, with 18 bases in between. Germline V gene data show CDR1 as SGHDT and CDR2 as YYEEEE. The CDR3 contains 13 residues. Here the CDR3 DNA reads TGTGCCAGCGGCCCGGGGCTCCTCTGCGAGCAGTTCTTC. Protein product: CASGPGLLCEQFF.

This chain joins TRBV5-1 and TRBJ1-1; no clear D gene. The germline gives CDR1 SGHRS, CDR2 YFSETQ. V was pared by 5 bases and J by 1 base, with 15 bases between. CDR3 size: 15 residues. CDR3 DNA sequence: TGCGCCAGCAGATCCTCCGGCGGGTCGAACACTGAAGCTTTCTTT. Its translation is CASRSSGGSNTEAFF.

In this sample, this clonotype turned up many times. The CDR3 bases are TGTGCCAGCAGCTTAGGGACTAGCGGGAGTTCAGATACGCAGTATTTT. Protein sequence: CASSLGTSGSSDTQYF. The rearrangement uses TRBV7-8 and TRBJ2-3; 13 bases agree with TRBD2. The CDR3 runs 16 residues. Trimming cost V 1 base and J 4 bases; bases outside gene matches: 2. Germline CDR1 and CDR2: SGHVS and FQNEAQ.

This clonotype was counted only a few times. V gene TRBV29-1 combines with J gene TRBJ2-6; D may be TRBD1 or TRBD2 (6 bases each). Germline CDR1 and CDR2: SQVTM and ANQGSEA. V was shortened by 4 bases and J by 4 bases, with 14 bases between the two germline ends. The CDR3 covers 15 residues. This chain's CDR3 is CSVGSGALGANVLTF. For the CDR3, the DNA is TGCAGCGTTGGTTCGGGGGCGTTAGGGGCCAACGTCCTGACTTTC.

This clonotype was detected only a few times. The chain combines TRBV28 with TRBJ2-2, with D perhaps matching TRBD2 (5 bases). There are 15 residues in the CDR3. In germline, CDR1 is MDHEN, CDR2 SYDVKM. The V gene lost 5 bases and the J gene lost 1 base, with 11 bases spanning the gap. This CDR3 is CASSGREGNTGELFF. The CDR3 DNA sequence: TGTGCCAGCAGTGGAAGAGAGGGGAACACCGGGGAGCTGTTTTTT.

This clonotype is a singleton in its sample. The gene calls are TRBV5-6 and TRBJ2-7, with D perhaps TRBD2 (5 bases). The V end lost 0 bases, the J end lost 6 bases, and 13 bases lay between the germline ends. This CDR3 comprises 14 residues. The germline V gene encodes CDR1 SGHDT and CDR2 YYEEEE. The CDR3 nucleotides are TGTGCCAGCAGCTTGGCTCGGGGAGTGGGCGAGCAGTACTTC. The encoded protein is CASSLARGVGEQYF.

This clonotype was seen repeatedly, ten times or more. The CDR3 here is CSASYRWSVEQYF. The CDR3 DNA follows: TGCAGTGCTAGTTACAGGTGGTCCGTCGAGCAGTACTTC. This sequence joins TRBV20-1 and TRBJ2-7, with D possibly matching TRBD1 (5 bases). This CDR3 contains 13 residues. Deletions cut 3 bases from V and 6 bases from J, with 15 bases between. CDR1 and CDR2 (germline): DFQATT, SNEGSKA (reference sequence).

This clonotype was picked up a small number of times. The V call is TRBV5-1, the J call TRBJ1-4; 7 nucleotides align to TRBD1. This CDR3 region has 15 residues. With 4 bases clipped from V and 7 bases from J, the junction kept 10 bases outside the gene matches. Germline CDR1 reads SGHRS; CDR2 reads YFSETQ. DNA for the CDR3: TGCGCCAGCAGCATAGGGGACAGCTGGATTGAAAAACTGTTTTTT. Translated: CASSIGDSWIEKLFF.

In its sample, this clonotype was seen a few times. This rearrangement joins TRBV2 to TRBJ2-1, with 7 bases that match TRBD2. Per germline, CDR1 SNHLY and CDR2 FYNNEI. The CDR3 contains 10 residues. Germline trimming cut 9 bases from V and 10 bases from J; bases unmatched to any gene: 3. CDR3 coding DNA: TGTGCCAGTACTAGCGTGGAGCAGTTCTTC. Translating gives CASTSVEQFF.